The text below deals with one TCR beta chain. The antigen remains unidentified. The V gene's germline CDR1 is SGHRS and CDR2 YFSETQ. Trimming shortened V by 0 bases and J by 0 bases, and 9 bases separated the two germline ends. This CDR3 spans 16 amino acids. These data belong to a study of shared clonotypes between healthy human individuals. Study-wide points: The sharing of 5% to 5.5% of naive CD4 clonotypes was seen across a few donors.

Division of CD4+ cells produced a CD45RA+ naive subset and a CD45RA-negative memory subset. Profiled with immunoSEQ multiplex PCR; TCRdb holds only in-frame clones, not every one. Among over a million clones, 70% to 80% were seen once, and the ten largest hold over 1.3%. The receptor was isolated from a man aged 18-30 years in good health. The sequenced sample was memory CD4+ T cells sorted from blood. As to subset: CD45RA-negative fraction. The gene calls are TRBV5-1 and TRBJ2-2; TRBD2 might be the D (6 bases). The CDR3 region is CASSLAVAANTGELFF. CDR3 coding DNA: TGCGCCAGCAGCTTGGCAGTAGCGGCGAACACCGGGGAGCTGTTTTTT.